This TCR beta chain is drawn from a study of T cell responses to AZD1222 COVID-19 vaccine. Profiling relied on immunoSEQ multiplex PCR, and the TCRdb table lists in-frame clones only, not all of them. The table has over 95,000 clones, approximately 90% seen once. The receptor's source is an adult in good health. Sequencing was performed on peripheral blood, taken on day 0 of AZD1222 vaccination.

The CDR3 coding sequence is TGTGCCAGTAGCGGAAGGTCCTCATCTAACAGGGGGGAAAAACTGTTTTTT. It specifies CASSGRSSSNRGEKLFF. V usage is TRBV19 and J usage is TRBJ1-4; 8 bases are shared with TRBD1. Germline CDR1 is LNHDA and CDR2 is SQIVND (reference sequence). The CDR3 totals 17 residues. Unmatched junction bases numbered 17, after V lost 6 bases and J lost 8 bases.